Listed here are 31 T cell receptor beta chains from one sample, sequenced in a study of T cell repertoires in cytomegalovirus infection. Via MiXCR, TCRdb re-called the reads, giving one row per CDR3 protein. The data hold around 300,000 distinct CDR3 sequences, with just under 25% observed a single time. Their recognized antigens are unknown. Sample: cultured PBMCs, taken from culture after CMV antigen stimulation. The receptor set was obtained from a human donor in good health (CMV status not recorded). Some clones in this sample may be carry-over from other donors' samples.

This clonotype was picked up a small number of times. V is TRBV2 and J is TRBJ2-7; the D is unclear. This CDR3 has 15 residues. The V gene lost 4 bases and the J gene lost 4 bases, with 17 bases spanning the gap. From germline, CDR1 is SNHLY and CDR2 FYNNEI. The CDR3 DNA reads as TGTGCCAGCAGTGCTTTGAGCGCCACTTGGTACGAGCAGTACTTC. This gives the protein CASSALSATWYEQYF.

This clonotype was found a few times. The CDR3 loop reads CASSHGLAPKFSYNEQFF. The CDR3 DNA sequence: TGTGCCAGCAGCCACGGACTAGCGCCGAAGTTCTCCTACAATGAGCAGTTCTTC. The gene calls are TRBV7-9 and TRBJ2-1; 9 positions match TRBD2. Germline V gene data show CDR1 as SEHNR and CDR2 as FQNEAQ (reference sequence). V shed 5 bases and J 0 bases; nucleotides not matched to a gene: 11. The CDR3 has 18 amino acids.

This chain joins TRBV19 and TRBJ2-3; 7 bases agree with TRBD2. The CDR3 runs to 15 residues. Per the germline V gene, CDR1 is LNHDA and CDR2 is SQIVND (reference sequence). V was clipped by 6 bases and J by 5 bases; unmatched bases: 11. The CDR3 loop is CASSSNTAGEDTQYF. CDR3 in DNA: TGTGCCAGTAGCTCCAATACGGCGGGAGAAGATACGCAGTATTTT.

This clonotype was detected ten times or more. The chain joins TRBV7-2 to TRBJ2-2; D may correspond to TRBD1 or TRBD2 (5 bases each). The CDR3 extends over 16 amino acids. V shed 5 bases and J shed 4 bases, with 17 bases lying between them. Germline CDR1 and CDR2: SGHTA and FQGNSA. In DNA, the CDR3 is TGTGCCAGCAGCCCGGGACCGAGAGGGGTCACCGGGGAGCTGTTTTTT. Residues: CASSPGPRGVTGELFF.

This clonotype was recorded many times. The chain employs TRBV29-1 and TRBJ1-5, with 9 bases aligning to TRBD1. J lost 2 bases, V lost 6 bases, and 5 bases had no gene match. The CDR3 totals 14 residues. In germline, CDR1 is SQVTM, CDR2 ANQGSEA. CDR3 sequence reads: CSVVDRGGNQPQHF. CDR3 in DNA: TGCAGCGTCGTGGACAGGGGTGGCAATCAGCCCCAGCATTTT.

A single count supports this clonotype. The chain couples TRBV2 to TRBJ1-1; TRBD1 matches 7 bases. The CDR3 consists of 12 residues. Looked up from germline, CDR1 is SNHLY and CDR2 is FYNNEI. V trimming: 6 bases; J trimming: 6 bases; junction bases outside the gene matches: 4. Written as DNA, the CDR3 is TGTGCCAGCAGAAGAACAGGGGCTGAAGCTTTCTTT. This translates into CASRRTGAEAFF. Together with reference TRBV2 and TRBJ1-1, the CDR3 gives the full variable domain: EPEVTQTPSHQVTQMGQEVILRCVPISNHLYFYWYRQILGQKVEFLVSFYNNEISEKSEIFDDQFSVERPDGSNFTLKIRSTKLEDSAMYFCASRRTGAEAFFGQGTRLTVV.

V is TRBV6-5 and J is TRBJ1-5; D is perhaps TRBD1 (5 bases). Germline CDR1 is MNHEY and CDR2 is SVGAGI. The ends were cut back, 6 bases at V and 7 bases at J, with 16 bases in the middle. The CDR3 loop spans 14 amino acids. Written as DNA, the CDR3 is TGTGCCAGCAGGCCCCAGGGAGGTTGGCAGCCCCAGCATTTT. This encodes CASRPQGGWQPQHF.

The rearrangement joins TRBV7-2 to TRBJ2-7, with D hard to call. V was clipped by 1 base and J by 3 bases, with 13 bases between them. Germline assignment: CDR1 SGHTA and CDR2 FQGNSA. This CDR3 is built from 15 residues. CDR3 protein: CASSLGAEHFYEQYV. CDR3 DNA sequence: TGTGCCAGCAGCTTAGGGGCCGAGCACTTCTACGAGCAGTACGTC.

The CDR3 region has the DNA TGTGCCAGCAGACAAGCGGGTCCCCCTAACTATGGCTACACCTTC. Its translation is CASRQAGPPNYGYTF. The chain joins TRBV6-2 or TRBV6-3 to TRBJ1-2; D is uncertain. Per germline, CDR1 MNHEY and CDR2 SVGEGT. The CDR3 loop spans 15 amino acids. Trimming removed 6 bases at V and 0 bases at J, with 14 bases between.

The chain couples TRBV13 to TRBJ2-1; 10 nucleotides line up with TRBD2. This CDR3 spans 15 amino acids. After removal of 4 bases from V and 7 bases from J, the junction contained 7 bases not matched to a gene. CDR1 is PRHDT and CDR2 is FYEKMQ in the germline V gene (reference sequence). Here the CDR3 DNA reads TGTGCCAGCAGCTCGGGACTAGCGTACGTGAATGAGCAGTTCTTC. As protein: CASSSGLAYVNEQFF. Looking up the rest from reference TRBV13 and TRBJ2-1 gives the full variable domain: AAGVIQSPRHLIKEKRETATLKCYPIPRHDTVYWYQQGPGQDPQFLISFYEKMQSDKGSIPDRFSAQQFSDYHSELNMSSLELGDSALYFCASSSGLAYVNEQFFGPGTRLTVL.

The chain has TRBV12-3 or TRBV12-4 and TRBJ1-5; D possibly corresponds to TRBD1 (6 bases). V lost 2 bases and J 2 bases, leaving 13 bases between the germline ends. This CDR3 has 16 amino acids. Written as DNA, the CDR3 is TGTGCCAGCAGTTTACGGGCAGGGGATGGCAATCAGCCCCAGCATTTT. It specifies CASSLRAGDGNQPQHF.

This clonotype occurred many times. The J gene is TRBJ2-7, the V gene TRBV11-3; D gene uncertain. V lost 0 bases, J lost 1 base, and 7 bases lay in between. CDR1 SGHNT and CDR2 YENEEA come from the germline V gene. The CDR3 length is 14 residues. CDR3 in amino acids: CASSLEHKSYEQYF. The CDR3 DNA follows: TGTGCCAGCAGCTTAGAGCACAAATCCTACGAGCAGTACTTC.

This clonotype was detected a few times. The chain uses TRBV4-1 and TRBJ2-1, with 9 bases aligning to TRBD2. Germline CDR1 reads MGHRA; CDR2 reads YSYEKL. Trimming at V came to 0 bases and at J to 4 bases, leaving 4 bases not matched to a gene. This CDR3 is built from 16 residues. As DNA, the CDR3 is TGCGCCAGCAGCCAAGAGGAGCTAGCGGGATACAATGAGCAGTTCTTC. Encoded protein: CASSQEELAGYNEQFF.

This clonotype has just a few counts. V and J are TRBV11-2 and TRBJ2-1; D remains unclear. Germline CDR1 reads SGHAT; CDR2 reads FQNNGV. The length of the CDR3 is 13 residues. Trimming shortened V by 3 bases and J by 8 bases, and 11 bases separated the two germline ends. CDR3 coding DNA: TGTGCCAGCAGCTTCCTTTTTGGGGATGAGCAGTTCTTC. Encoded protein: CASSFLFGDEQFF.

This clonotype has at least ten counts. The chain has TRBV7-2 and TRBJ2-3; D not certain. Germline V gene sequence: CDR1 SGHTA, CDR2 FQGNSA. V lost 2 bases and J 0 bases, leaving 9 bases between the germline ends. This CDR3 is 15 amino acids long. This CDR3 reads CASSLNSQSTDTQYF. CDR3 sequence (DNA): TGTGCCAGCAGCTTAAATAGCCAGAGCACAGATACGCAGTATTTT.

V is TRBV7-6 and J is TRBJ2-7; D gene uncertain. The V gene lost 1 base and the J gene lost 0 bases, with 7 bases spanning the gap. In germline, CDR1 is SGHVS, CDR2 FNYEAQ. CDR3 length equals 14 residues. This CDR3 is CASSLEGGSYEQYV. CDR3 sequence (DNA): TGTGCCAGCAGCTTAGAAGGCGGCTCCTACGAGCAGTACGTC.

V is TRBV12-3 or TRBV12-4 and J is TRBJ2-1, with TRBD1 identical over 8 bases. This CDR3 region has 15 residues. The V segment lost 1 base and the J segment 6 bases; nucleotides outside the gene matches: 5. The CDR3 loop is CASSLGTGLRNEQFF. The DNA of the CDR3 is TGTGCCAGCAGTTTAGGGACAGGGCTCCGCAATGAGCAGTTCTTC.

This clonotype showed up many times. The gene calls are TRBV7-2 and TRBJ2-2; D is undetermined. The germline CDR1 and CDR2 sequences are SGHTA and FQGNSA. Between the trimmed V and J ends, which lost 5 bases and 6 bases, there was a span of 10 bases. This CDR3 spans 13 amino acids. The CDR3 DNA sequence: TGTGCCAGCAGCCAGAGGATCGCCGGGGAGCTGTTTTTT. Protein sequence: CASSQRIAGELFF. The variable domain in full, with the rest retrieved from reference TRBV7-2 and TRBJ2-2, is GAGVSQSPSNKVTEKGKDVELRCDPISGHTALYWYRQSLGQGLEFLIYFQGNSAPDKSGLPSDRFSAERTGGSVSTLTIQRTQQEDSAVYLCASSQRIAGELFFGEGSRLTVL.

The chain has TRBV11-2 and TRBJ1-2, with a possible D match to TRBD1 (5 bases). This CDR3 comprises 14 residues. Germline CDR1 SGHAT, CDR2 FQNNGV. Trimming cost V 1 base and J 4 bases, with 10 bases left between them. In DNA, the CDR3 is TGTGCCAGCAGCTTAGCGGGACGACCCTATGGCTACACCTTC. Protein sequence: CASSLAGRPYGYTF.

Here the CDR3 reads CASSQLAAEQFF. CDR3 bases: TGTGCCAGCAGCCAATTAGCGGCTGAGCAGTTCTTC. The chain combines TRBV3-1 with TRBJ2-1; TRBD2 is a possible D gene (6 bases). CDR3 size: 12 residues. The V and J ends lost 2 bases and 9 bases respectively, with 8 bases between them. Germline V gene sequence: CDR1 LGHDT, CDR2 YNNKEL (reference sequence).

This rearrangement joins TRBV7-2 to TRBJ2-2; a weak D match, TRBD1 (6 bases). This CDR3 spans 16 amino acids. Germline CDR1 reads SGHTA; CDR2 reads FQGNSA. Trimming took 5 bases from V and 0 from J, leaving 13 bases between them. CDR3 in amino acids: CASSRWDNPNTGELFF. The CDR3 DNA follows: TGTGCCAGCAGCCGGTGGGACAACCCGAACACCGGGGAGCTGTTTTTT.

This clonotype was seen ten or more times. The J gene is TRBJ2-7, the V gene TRBV7-3, with D possibly being TRBD2 (5 bases). Germline V gene lookup returns CDR1 SGHTA and CDR2 FQGTGA. The CDR3 totals 15 residues. V lost 2 bases and J 1 base, leaving 12 bases between the germline ends. The CDR3 DNA is TGTGCCAGCAGCTTACAGGCGGGTCTTTCCTACGAGCAGTACTTC. It yields the protein CASSLQAGLSYEQYF.

This clonotype was counted between two and nine times. This CDR3 is CASSSPDRAGSPLHF. The CDR3 DNA is TGTGCCAGCAGTTCCCCCGACAGGGCGGGATCACCCCTCCACTTT. V usage is TRBV28 and J usage is TRBJ1-6; TRBD1 matches 7 bases. V dropped 4 bases and J dropped 10; count of bases not matched to a gene: 10. The CDR3 loop spans 15 amino acids. Germline V gene lookup returns CDR1 MDHEN and CDR2 SYDVKM.

This clonotype was seen many times. The CDR3 nucleotides read TGTGCCAGCAGCAGAGGGTGGGGCGGTCGGACAGGCGCTGAAGCTTTCTTT. Its translation is CASSRGWGGRTGAEAFF. The chain couples TRBV7-2 to TRBJ1-1; 7 positions agree with TRBD1. V lost 5 bases, J lost 6 bases, and 18 bases stayed unmatched. CDR1 is SGHTA and CDR2 is FQGNSA in the germline V gene. CDR3 length: 17 residues.

The chain links TRBV7-8 to TRBJ1-5, with D tentatively TRBD1 (6 bases). Germline CDR1 is SGHVS and CDR2 is FQNEAQ. Trimming removed 2 bases at V and 3 bases at J, with 20 bases between. The CDR3 consists of 18 residues. CDR3 nucleotides: TGTGCCAGCAGCTTAAGGGGGGAGACCTACCCAAACAATCAGCCCCAGCATTTT. Its protein product is CASSLRGETYPNNQPQHF.

This chain links TRBV30 with TRBJ1-1; D perhaps matches TRBD1 (6 bases). The V and J ends lost 0 bases and 6 bases respectively, with 20 bases between them. Germline CDR1 and CDR2: GTSNPN and SVGIG (reference sequence). The CDR3 consists of 16 residues. For the CDR3, the DNA is TGTGCCTGGAGTGTCGACCCCTCGGGGGCGGGAGCTGAAGCTTTCTTT. This encodes CAWSVDPSGAGAEAFF. The whole variable domain, remainder taken from reference TRBV30 and TRBJ1-1, is SQTIHQWPATLVQPVGSPLSLECTVEGTSNPNLYWYRQAAGRGLQLLFYSVGIGQISSEVPQNLSASRPQDRQFILSSKKLLLSDSGFYLCAWSVDPSGAGAEAFFGQGTRLTVV.

DNA of the CDR3: TGTGCCAGTAGTATAGGAGGGGGCCCAGATACGCAGTATTTT. Translation gives CASSIGGGPDTQYF. The V call is TRBV19, the J call TRBJ2-3; 7 bases are shared with TRBD1. CDR1 LNHDA and CDR2 SQIVND come from the germline V gene (reference sequence). With V trimmed by 1 base and J by 4 bases, 2 bases remained unmatched. The CDR3 length is 14 residues.

The chain couples TRBV28 to TRBJ2-2; TRBD1 matches 9 bases. Germline values: CDR1 MDHEN, CDR2 SYDVKM. The V segment lost 5 bases and the J segment 7 bases; nucleotides outside the gene matches: 11. CDR3 size: 16 residues. CDR3 in DNA: TGTGCCAGCAGTCTCAAGGGGACAGGGTATGGCGGGGAGCTGTTTTTT. Its translation: CASSLKGTGYGGELFF.

The chain carries TRBV19 and TRBJ1-4, with 7 bases that match TRBD1. The CDR3 runs 16 residues. The trim removed 3 bases at V and 12 bases at J, leaving 16 bases unmatched. In germline, CDR1 is LNHDA, CDR2 SQIVND (reference sequence). The CDR3 nucleotides are TGTGCCAGTAGTATCGCAAACAGGGGCAGACGAGAGGAACTGTTTTTT. Translating it yields CASSIANRGRREELFF. The complete variable domain, with remaining parts taken from reference TRBV19 and TRBJ1-4, reads DGGITQSPKYLFRKEGQNVTLSCEQNLNHDAMYWYRQDPGQGLRLIYYSQIVNDFQKGDIAEGYSVSREKKESFPLTVTSAQKNPTAFYLCASSIANRGRREELFFGSGTQLSVL.

The rearrangement links TRBV7-2 to TRBJ1-2; D possibly corresponds to TRBD1 (6 bases). The ends were cut back, 5 bases at V and 7 bases at J, with 11 bases in the middle. The CDR3 spans 12 residues. Germline values: CDR1 SGHTA, CDR2 FQGNSA. In nucleotides, the CDR3 is TGTGCCAGCAGCCCCCCGGACAGTGGCTACACCTTC. Protein sequence: CASSPPDSGYTF.

Only a few counts were recorded for this clonotype. The V call is TRBV6-1, the J call TRBJ2-3; D is undetermined. CDR3 length: 13 residues. Trimming took 3 bases from V and 1 from J, leaving 5 bases between them. Germline V gene sequence: CDR1 MNHNS, CDR2 SASEGT. CDR3 region: CASSDAGTDTQYF. CDR3 sequence (DNA): TGTGCCAGCAGTGATGCGGGCACAGATACGCAGTATTTT.